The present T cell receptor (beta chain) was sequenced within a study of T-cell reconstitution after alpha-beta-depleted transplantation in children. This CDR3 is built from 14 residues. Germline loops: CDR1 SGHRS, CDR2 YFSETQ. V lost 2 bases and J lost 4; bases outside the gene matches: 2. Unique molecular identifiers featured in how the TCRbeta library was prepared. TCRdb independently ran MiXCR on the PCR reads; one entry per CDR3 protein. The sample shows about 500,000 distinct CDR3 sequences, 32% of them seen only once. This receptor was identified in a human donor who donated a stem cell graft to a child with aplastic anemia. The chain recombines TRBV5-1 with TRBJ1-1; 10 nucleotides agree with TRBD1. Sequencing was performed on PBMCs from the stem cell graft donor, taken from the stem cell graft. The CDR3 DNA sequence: TGCGCCAGCAGCTTATGGACAGGGGGCACTGAAGCTTTCTTT. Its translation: CASSLWTGGTEAFF.